The 21 T cell receptor beta chains listed next were all sequenced from one sample in a study of response to subunit inactivated influenza vaccine. TCRdb re-derived calls from the RT-PCR reads in MiXCR, one entry per CDR3 protein. The data contain 540,000 or so distinct CDR3 sequences, 10% to 15% of them seen just once; the ten biggest clones take up around 13%. The sample in question was PBMCs from blood, obtained more than 35 days after vaccination. Receptor source: a man between 45 and 60 years old who received an inactivated influenza vaccine.

The chain joins TRBV28 to TRBJ2-5, with D unclear. The length of the CDR3 is 13 residues. The germline V and J ends were trimmed by 8 bases and 1 base, with 11 bases remaining between them. The germline V gene encodes CDR1 MDHEN and CDR2 SYDVKM. CDR3 sequence reads: CASGSDIQETQYF. The CDR3, as DNA: TGTGCCAGCGGCTCAGATATCCAAGAGACCCAGTACTTC. Looking up the rest from reference TRBV28 and TRBJ2-5 gives the full variable domain: DVKVTQSSRYLVKRTGEKVFLECVQDMDHENMFWYRQDPGLGLRLIYFSYDVKMKEKGDIPEGYSVSREKKERFSLILESASTNQTSMYLCASGSDIQETQYFGPGTRLLVL.

The chain couples TRBV6-2 or TRBV6-3 to TRBJ2-7, with D maybe TRBD1 (6 bases). Between the trimmed V and J ends, which lost 7 bases and 7 bases, there was a span of 20 bases. The length of the CDR3 is 14 residues. CDR1 and CDR2 (germline): MNHEY, SVGEGT. The CDR3 DNA reads TGTGCCAGCAACCAACAGGGTCGTGTCATTGAGCAGTACTTC. Its protein is CASNQQGRVIEQYF.

This chain joins TRBV20-1 and TRBJ2-3, with a tentative D call TRBD2 (6 bases). Per germline, CDR1 DFQATT and CDR2 SNEGSKA (reference sequence). V lost 0 bases, J lost 1 base, and 11 bases lay in between. There are 15 residues in the CDR3. The DNA for the CDR3 is TGCAGTGCTAGAGATGGATGGGGGGGCACAGATACGCAGTATTTT. Amino acids: CSARDGWGGTDTQYF.

This clonotype was counted a few times. The chain uses TRBV12-3 or TRBV12-4 and TRBJ2-5; unclear D gene. V lost 3 bases and J lost 2, with 10 bases in between. This CDR3 contains 14 residues. CDR3 coding DNA: TGTGCCAGCAGTTTTCCAAATCGGCAAGAGACCCAGTACTTC. Its translation is CASSFPNRQETQYF.

The chain links TRBV6-5 to TRBJ1-2; D is uncertain. The V gene lost 2 bases and the J gene lost 3 bases, with 13 bases spanning the gap. This CDR3 contains 15 residues. The germline V gene encodes CDR1 MNHEY and CDR2 SVGAGI. CDR3 residues: CASSYLSGAHYGYTF. The CDR3 nucleotides read TGTGCCAGCAGTTACCTTTCTGGCGCCCACTATGGCTACACCTTC.

This clonotype has more than one count but fewer than ten. The chain links TRBV7-2 to TRBJ1-5; D remains ambiguous. Trimming pared 5 bases from V and 4 bases from J, leaving 12 bases between. There are 14 residues in the CDR3. From germline, CDR1 is SGHTA and CDR2 FQGNSA. The CDR3 DNA reads TGTGCCAGCAGCCCCTACCTACAGAATCAGCCCCAGCATTTT. This codes for CASSPYLQNQPQHF. Complete variable domain (other parts from reference TRBV7-2 and TRBJ1-5): GAGVSQSPSNKVTEKGKDVELRCDPISGHTALYWYRQSLGQGLEFLIYFQGNSAPDKSGLPSDRFSAERTGGSVSTLTIQRTQQEDSAVYLCASSPYLQNQPQHFGDGTRLSIL.

The chain links TRBV6-2 or TRBV6-3 to TRBJ2-5; no firm D call. V gave up 1 base and J gave up 5 bases, with 8 bases separating them. Germline CDR1 and CDR2: MNHEY and SVGEGT. This CDR3 is built from 13 residues. As DNA, the CDR3 is TGTGCCAGCAGTTACTGGATCGGGGAGACCCAGTACTTC. Amino acids: CASSYWIGETQYF.

The V gene is TRBV7-7, the J gene TRBJ2-1; D remains unclear. CDR1 is SSHAT and CDR2 is FNYEAQ in the germline V gene (reference sequence). The CDR3 loop spans 16 amino acids. The V and J ends lost 1 base and 2 bases respectively, with 12 bases between them. The CDR3 nucleotides read TGTGCCAGCAGCTTAGGTGCCTCGGCGCCCTACAATGAGCAGTTCTTC. Its protein product is CASSLGASAPYNEQFF.

This chain connects TRBV7-9 to TRBJ2-1, with a possible D match to TRBD2 (6 bases). V gave up 4 bases and J gave up 2 bases, with 15 bases separating them. This CDR3 comprises 16 residues. Germline V lookup: CDR1 SEHNR, CDR2 FQNEAQ (reference sequence). In nucleotides, the CDR3 is TGTGCCAGCAGCTCCCCTAAGCGGAGGGCCTACAATGAGCAGTTCTTC. This codes for CASSSPKRRAYNEQFF.

The gene calls are TRBV12-3 or TRBV12-4 and TRBJ2-7; TRBD2 aligns across 8 bases. This CDR3 is 15 amino acids long. Germline trimming cut 6 bases from V and 3 bases from J; bases unmatched to any gene: 10. In DNA form, the CDR3 reads TGTGCCAGCAGACTAGCGGCATCTAACCTCTACGAGCAGTACTTC. As protein: CASRLAASNLYEQYF.

This clonotype turned up a few times. A much larger clonotype is one base distant, so this may be a read error. V gene TRBV7-9 combines with J gene TRBJ2-7; D is perhaps TRBD1 (6 bases). There are 13 residues in the CDR3. V gave up 4 bases and J gave up 2 bases, with 9 bases separating them. The germline V gene encodes CDR1 SEHNR and CDR2 FQNEAQ (reference sequence). The CDR3 DNA follows: TGTGCCAGCAGCTCCCAGGGGACCTACGAGCAGTACTTC. Translated: CASSSQGTYEQYF.

This clonotype was seen just once. The V gene is TRBV5-1, the J gene TRBJ2-5; D gene ambiguous. There are 15 residues in the CDR3. Germline loops: CDR1 SGHRS, CDR2 YFSETQ. Trimming pared 2 bases from V and 2 bases from J, leaving 13 bases between. The CDR3 spells CASSFRSRYQETQYF. The CDR3 region has the DNA TGCGCCAGCAGCTTCCGGTCTAGATATCAAGAGACCCAGTACTTC.

This chain connects TRBV5-1 to TRBJ2-1, with 8 bases lining up with TRBD2. This CDR3 region has 17 residues. Germline CDR1 SGHRS, CDR2 YFSETQ. V gave up 5 bases and J gave up 2 bases; unmatched junction bases: 12. CDR3 sequence: CASRFRGTSGAYNEQFF. For the CDR3, the DNA is TGCGCCAGCAGGTTTAGGGGGACTAGTGGGGCCTACAATGAGCAGTTCTTC.

The rearrangement links TRBV20-1 to TRBJ2-3; 9 positions match TRBD2. Looked up from germline, CDR1 is DFQATT and CDR2 is SNEGSKA (reference sequence). J gave up 1 base and V 0 bases, and 20 bases lay outside the gene matches. This CDR3 comprises 21 residues. The CDR3 protein is CSARDRGATKMRLAGTDTQYF. The CDR3, as DNA: TGCAGTGCTAGAGATCGGGGGGCGACCAAGATGAGACTAGCGGGCACAGATACGCAGTATTTT.

This clonotype was recorded at least ten times. The gene calls are TRBV4-2 and TRBJ2-7; no clear D gene. With 0 bases removed from V and 0 bases from J, the gap between germline ends came to 18 bases. Per the germline V gene, CDR1 is LGHNA and CDR2 is YNFKEQ. This CDR3 region has 18 residues. DNA for the CDR3: TGTGCCAGCAGCCAAGATCCGTCGAAAGGTGGTAGCTCCTACGAGCAGTACTTC. Its translation is CASSQDPSKGGSSYEQYF.

This clonotype was counted many times. The chain uses TRBV5-6 and TRBJ2-4, with TRBD1 matching 7 bases. Trimming cost V 4 bases and J 0 bases; bases outside gene matches: 7. Looked up from germline, CDR1 is SGHDT and CDR2 is YYEEEE. The CDR3 runs to 16 residues. CDR3 protein: CASSTGTDLAKNIQYF. In DNA form, the CDR3 reads TGTGCCAGCAGCACCGGGACAGATCTAGCCAAAAACATTCAGTACTTC.

The chain is built from TRBV6-1 and TRBJ1-1, with 8 bases that match TRBD1. After removal of 5 bases from V and 6 bases from J, the junction contained 8 bases not matched to a gene. The germline gives CDR1 MNHNS, CDR2 SASEGT. The CDR3 consists of 14 residues. Here the CDR3 DNA reads TGTGCCAGCAGTCCAGGGGGCAAGGGGGCTGAAGCTTTCTTT. Translation: CASSPGGKGAEAFF.

The chain recombines TRBV9 with TRBJ2-7; D remains ambiguous. V was shortened by 5 bases and J by 0 bases, with 15 bases between the two germline ends. The CDR3 length is 15 residues. Germline assignment: CDR1 SGDLS and CDR2 YYNGEE. The CDR3 DNA follows: TGTGCCAGCAGAGCAACCGGGTCTAGCTCCTACGAGCAGTACTTC. Encoded protein: CASRATGSSSYEQYF.

V and J are TRBV6-1 and TRBJ2-5; D is undetermined. CDR3 length: 15 amino acids. The V end was cut by 4 bases, the J end by 2 bases, with 14 bases between. The germline V gene encodes CDR1 MNHNS and CDR2 SASEGT. The CDR3 region has the DNA TGTGCCAGCAGTGGTCTTAGGGCAGTACAAGAGACCCAGTACTTC. The encoded protein is CASSGLRAVQETQYF.

Only a few counts were recorded for this clonotype. The chain couples TRBV20-1 to TRBJ1-2; TRBD1 aligns across 9 bases. J was trimmed by 2 bases and V by 0 bases; bases with no gene match: 4. Germline V CDR1 and CDR2: DFQATT, SNEGSKA (reference sequence). There are 15 residues in the CDR3. The CDR3 nucleotides are TGCAGTGCTAGAGAAGGGACAGGGAAAAACTATGGCTACACCTTC. This gives the protein CSAREGTGKNYGYTF.

At least ten counts were recorded for this clonotype. The rearrangement joins TRBV3-1 to TRBJ2-5; D might be TRBD1 (5 bases). Germline CDR1 is LGHDT and CDR2 is YNNKEL (reference sequence). The CDR3 totals 12 residues. Trimming shortened V by 5 bases and J by 4 bases, and 8 bases separated the two germline ends. The DNA for the CDR3 is TGTGCCAGCAGCTGGCAGGGAGAGACCCAGTACTTC. As protein: CASSWQGETQYF.